This T cell receptor (beta chain) is drawn from a study of blood T cells in healthy people across ages. Primed by a sample-barcoded 5' primer and a J-beta primer mix, a second PCR proceeded for about 6 to 11 cycles. TCRdb analysed the 5' RACE reads with MiXCR anew, one entry per CDR3 protein. This table holds about 780,000 distinct CDR3 sequences, 46% found once. Comments on this clonotype: The target antigen is unknown.

Study-wide results and caveats: Correlation between TCR beta diversity and naive T cell percentage was strong. With unsorted PBMCs, a conclusive comparison of naive versus antigen-experienced cells was not possible.

With V trimmed by 2 bases and J by 5 bases, 3 bases remained unmatched. The CDR3 runs to 15 residues. Germline loops: CDR1 LGHNA, CDR2 YSLEER. Healthy Caucasian individuals from Russia aged roughly 6 to 90 were enrolled as donors. The rearrangement uses TRBV4-3 and TRBJ2-1, with 10 bases identical to TRBD2. The origin of this receptor is a man older than 75 in good health. Sequenced sample: blood. The CDR3 protein is CASSQTSGINNEQFF. The CDR3 coding sequence is TGCGCCAGCAGCCAAACTAGCGGGATCAACAATGAGCAGTTCTTC.